The 11 T cell receptor beta chains reported below all come from one sample, sequenced in a study of T cell responses to AZD1222 COVID-19 vaccine. Assay: immunoSEQ multiplex PCR; the TCRdb copy retains only in-frame clones and omits some. Counted here are about 130,000 clones, over 75% occurring once; the ten biggest clones make up 18%. The sample here was peripheral blood, taken on day 0 of MenACWY control vaccination. These TCRs come from an adult in good health.

This chain uses TRBV5-1 with TRBJ1-1; a weak D match, TRBD1 (5 bases). Germline CDR1 reads SGHRS; CDR2 reads YFSETQ. V was trimmed by 4 bases and J by 6 bases, leaving 13 bases between them. The CDR3 runs 13 residues. The CDR3 DNA sequence: TGCGCCAGCAGCAGGGGCCGGTGGCCTGAAGCTTTCTTT. Translating it yields CASSRGRWPEAFF.

This rearrangement joins TRBV30 to TRBJ2-6; TRBD1 might be the D (6 bases). The CDR3 has 14 residues. CDR1 is GTSNPN, CDR2 SVGIG, per germline (reference sequence). The V and J ends lost 3 bases and 2 bases respectively, with 8 bases between them. CDR3 amino acids: CAWSNRAGANVLTF. DNA for the CDR3: TGTGCCTGGAGCAACAGGGCTGGGGCCAACGTCCTGACTTTC.

This chain connects TRBV18 to TRBJ1-1, with D perhaps matching TRBD1 (6 bases). In germline, CDR1 is KGHSH, CDR2 LQKENI. The CDR3 is 14 residues long. V gave up 3 bases and J gave up 1 base, with 9 bases separating them. As DNA, the CDR3 is TGTGCCAGCTCACCTGGGGGGGCGAACACTGAAGCTTTCTTT. Amino acids: CASSPGGANTEAFF.

The J gene is TRBJ2-1, the V gene TRBV28; D tentatively fits TRBD1 or TRBD2 (5 bases each). Between the trimmed V and J ends, which lost 6 bases and 10 bases, there was a span of 22 bases. This CDR3 spans 15 amino acids. Germline CDR1 MDHEN, CDR2 SYDVKM. CDR3 DNA sequence: TGTGCCAGCAGCCCGTTGGTGGGGGAATCGGACGAGCAGTTCTTC. This sequence encodes CASSPLVGESDEQFF.

The rearrangement joins TRBV13 to TRBJ2-1, with a tentative D call TRBD1 (6 bases). The V and J ends lost 4 bases and 7 bases respectively, with 17 bases between them. Germline V CDR1 and CDR2: PRHDT, FYEKMQ (reference sequence). The length of the CDR3 is 15 residues. The DNA of the CDR3 is TGTGCCAGCAGCTCCTGGCAGGCAGGGGAAAATGAGCAGTTCTTC. The encoded protein is CASSSWQAGENEQFF. Drawing the rest from reference TRBV13 and TRBJ2-1, the complete variable domain is AAGVIQSPRHLIKEKRETATLKCYPIPRHDTVYWYQQGPGQDPQFLISFYEKMQSDKGSIPDRFSAQQFSDYHSELNMSSLELGDSALYFCASSSWQAGENEQFFGPGTRLTVL.

The rearrangement uses TRBV7-2 and TRBJ2-7; a possible D gene is TRBD1 (6 bases). V lost 1 base and J 2 bases, leaving 6 bases between the germline ends. The germline V gene encodes CDR1 SGHTA and CDR2 FQGNSA. The CDR3 contains 13 residues. The CDR3 here is CASSLDRAYEQYF. CDR3 nucleotides: TGTGCCAGCAGCTTAGACAGGGCCTACGAGCAGTACTTC.

The chain carries TRBV5-4 and TRBJ2-1, with 14 nucleotides matching TRBD2. Losses at the gene ends were 0 bases for V and 8 bases for J; bases not matched to a gene: 4. CDR3 size: 16 residues. Germline V gene lookup returns CDR1 SGHNT and CDR2 YYREEE (reference sequence). The CDR3 spells CASSLAGLAGVDEQFF. The CDR3 DNA is TGTGCCAGCAGCTTGGCGGGACTAGCGGGAGTAGATGAGCAGTTCTTC.

CDR3 sequence (DNA): TGTGCCAGCACTTATAGGGGGGCCGCCTCTCCTGAAGCTTTCTTT. Its translation: CASTYRGAASPEAFF. This rearrangement joins TRBV6-5 to TRBJ1-1, with a weak D call TRBD1 (6 bases). This CDR3 has 15 residues. Germline-derived CDR1 and CDR2 are MNHEY and SVGAGI. V was pared by 7 bases and J by 6 bases, with 21 bases between.

The chain is built from TRBV24-1 and TRBJ2-1, with 10 positions matching TRBD2. In germline, CDR1 is KGHDR, CDR2 SFDVKD. J lost 8 bases, V lost 11 bases, and 11 bases had no gene match. There are 14 residues in the CDR3. The CDR3 protein is CASASSGSTHEQFF. CDR3 DNA: TGTGCCAGCGCTTCTAGCGGGAGCACCCATGAGCAGTTCTTC.

A few counts support this clone. This chain connects TRBV5-1 to TRBJ2-7; D call uncertain. V lost 5 bases to trimming and J lost 2 bases, with 14 bases between them. The CDR3 covers 14 residues. Germline assignment: CDR1 SGHRS and CDR2 YFSETQ. The CDR3 protein is CASSLSAGPYEQYF. As DNA, the CDR3 is TGCGCCAGCAGTCTCTCAGCCGGACCCTACGAGCAGTACTTC. Using reference TRBV5-1 and TRBJ2-7 for the parts outside the CDR3, the full variable domain is KAGVTQTPRYLIKTRGQQVTLSCSPISGHRSVSWYQQTPGQGLQFLFEYFSETQRNKGNFPGRFSGRQFSNSRSEMNVSTLELGDSALYLCASSLSAGPYEQYFGPGTRLTVT.

This clone was picked up one time. The V gene is TRBV7-6, the J gene TRBJ1-2, with no clear D. Germline V gene sequence: CDR1 SGHVS, CDR2 FNYEAQ. Trimming shortened V by 3 bases and J by 4 bases, and 12 bases separated the two germline ends. The CDR3 consists of 14 residues. CDR3 coding DNA: TGTGCCAGCAGCTTTCCACCGGTCGGCTATGGCTACACCTTC. Translation gives CASSFPPVGYGYTF.